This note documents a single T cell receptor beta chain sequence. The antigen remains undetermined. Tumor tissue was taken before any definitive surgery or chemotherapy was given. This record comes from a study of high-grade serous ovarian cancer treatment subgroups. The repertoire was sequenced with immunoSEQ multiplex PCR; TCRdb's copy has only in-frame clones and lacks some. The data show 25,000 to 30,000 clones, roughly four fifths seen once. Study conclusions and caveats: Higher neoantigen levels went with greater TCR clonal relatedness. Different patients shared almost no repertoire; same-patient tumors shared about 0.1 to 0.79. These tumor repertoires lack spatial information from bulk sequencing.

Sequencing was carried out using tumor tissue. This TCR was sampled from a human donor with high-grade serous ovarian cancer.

The CDR3 protein is CASEGPERYEQYF. The CDR3 nucleotides are TGTGCCAGCGAGGGTCCAGAACGCTACGAGCAGTACTTC. V usage is TRBV28 and J usage is TRBJ2-7; TRBD2 might be the D (5 bases). In germline, CDR1 is MDHEN, CDR2 SYDVKM. The length of the CDR3 is 13 residues. Trimming pared 8 bases from V and 3 bases from J, leaving 14 bases between.